One and the same sample provided the 5 T cell receptor beta chains below, sequenced in a study of blood T cell repertoires in COVID-19. Libraries were prepared by immunoSEQ multiplex PCR; TCRdb keeps only in-frame clonotypes and omits some of them. The sample records a few hundred thousand clones, 75% to 90% being singletons. Sequenced material: peripheral blood. Source of these receptors: a woman aged 45-65 years who had recovered from COVID-19.

Only a few counts were recorded for this clone. The gene calls are TRBV28 and TRBJ1-1; a weak D match, TRBD1 (6 bases). V was shortened by 4 bases and J by 6 bases, with 12 bases between the two germline ends. CDR3 length: 13 amino acids. The germline CDR1 and CDR2 sequences are MDHEN and SYDVKM. CDR3 loop: CASSSPGEPEAFF. The CDR3 DNA sequence: TGTGCCAGCAGTTCTCCAGGGGAACCTGAAGCTTTCTTT.

The chain joins TRBV28 to TRBJ2-1; the match to TRBD2 covers 10 bases. Germline V gene sequence: CDR1 MDHEN, CDR2 SYDVKM. The trim removed 6 bases at V and 4 bases at J, leaving 12 bases unmatched. The CDR3 is made up of 17 amino acids. CDR3 protein: CASSTLSGRSPYNEQFF. The CDR3 nucleotides are TGTGCCAGCAGCACCCTTAGCGGGAGGTCCCCTTACAATGAGCAGTTCTTC.

The gene calls are TRBV9 and TRBJ1-1; possibly TRBD1 for D (6 bases). This CDR3 is built from 14 residues. Germline V gene lookup returns CDR1 SGDLS and CDR2 YYNGEE. The V end was cut by 0 bases, the J end by 12 bases, with 18 bases between. CDR3 bases: TGTGCCAGCAGCGTAGGAAATCTGGGGACAAGGACTTTCTTT. This codes for CASSVGNLGTRTFF.

This rearrangement joins TRBV5-1 to TRBJ1-1; TRBD1 matches at 8 bases. The CDR3 is made up of 18 amino acids. V shed 5 bases, J shed 6 bases, and the junction held 21 bases outside the gene matches. Germline-derived CDR1 and CDR2 are SGHRS and YFSETQ. The DNA of the CDR3 is TGCGCCAGCAGACCCAACGGACAGGGCACGATATTGCCCCCTGAAGCTTTCTTT. It specifies CASRPNGQGTILPPEAFF.

The J gene is TRBJ2-7, the V gene TRBV6-6, with D maybe TRBD1 (7 bases). Trimming stripped 6 bases from V and 3 bases from J, with 15 bases between. The CDR3 length is 14 residues. Germline values: CDR1 MNHNY, CDR2 SVGAGI (reference sequence). This chain's CDR3 is CASSNRGGNYEQYF. The CDR3, as DNA: TGTGCCAGCAGCAACAGGGGCGGGAACTACGAGCAGTACTTC.